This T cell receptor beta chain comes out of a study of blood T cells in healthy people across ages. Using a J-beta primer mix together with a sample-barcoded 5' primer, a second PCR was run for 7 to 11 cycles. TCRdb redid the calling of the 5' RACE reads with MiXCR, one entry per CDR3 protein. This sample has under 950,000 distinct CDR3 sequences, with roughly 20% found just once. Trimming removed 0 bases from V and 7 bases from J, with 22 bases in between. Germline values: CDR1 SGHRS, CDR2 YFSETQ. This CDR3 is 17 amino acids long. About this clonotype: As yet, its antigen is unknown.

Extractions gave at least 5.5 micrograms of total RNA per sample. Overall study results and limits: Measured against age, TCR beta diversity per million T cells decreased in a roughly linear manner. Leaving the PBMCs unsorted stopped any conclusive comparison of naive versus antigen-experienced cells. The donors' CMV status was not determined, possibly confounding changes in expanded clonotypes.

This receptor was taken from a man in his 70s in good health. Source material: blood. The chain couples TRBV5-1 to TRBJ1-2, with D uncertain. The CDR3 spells CASSLAGQGAASRGYTF. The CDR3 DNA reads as TGCGCCAGCAGCTTGGCTGGGCAAGGAGCAGCGTCGCGTGGCTACACCTTC.